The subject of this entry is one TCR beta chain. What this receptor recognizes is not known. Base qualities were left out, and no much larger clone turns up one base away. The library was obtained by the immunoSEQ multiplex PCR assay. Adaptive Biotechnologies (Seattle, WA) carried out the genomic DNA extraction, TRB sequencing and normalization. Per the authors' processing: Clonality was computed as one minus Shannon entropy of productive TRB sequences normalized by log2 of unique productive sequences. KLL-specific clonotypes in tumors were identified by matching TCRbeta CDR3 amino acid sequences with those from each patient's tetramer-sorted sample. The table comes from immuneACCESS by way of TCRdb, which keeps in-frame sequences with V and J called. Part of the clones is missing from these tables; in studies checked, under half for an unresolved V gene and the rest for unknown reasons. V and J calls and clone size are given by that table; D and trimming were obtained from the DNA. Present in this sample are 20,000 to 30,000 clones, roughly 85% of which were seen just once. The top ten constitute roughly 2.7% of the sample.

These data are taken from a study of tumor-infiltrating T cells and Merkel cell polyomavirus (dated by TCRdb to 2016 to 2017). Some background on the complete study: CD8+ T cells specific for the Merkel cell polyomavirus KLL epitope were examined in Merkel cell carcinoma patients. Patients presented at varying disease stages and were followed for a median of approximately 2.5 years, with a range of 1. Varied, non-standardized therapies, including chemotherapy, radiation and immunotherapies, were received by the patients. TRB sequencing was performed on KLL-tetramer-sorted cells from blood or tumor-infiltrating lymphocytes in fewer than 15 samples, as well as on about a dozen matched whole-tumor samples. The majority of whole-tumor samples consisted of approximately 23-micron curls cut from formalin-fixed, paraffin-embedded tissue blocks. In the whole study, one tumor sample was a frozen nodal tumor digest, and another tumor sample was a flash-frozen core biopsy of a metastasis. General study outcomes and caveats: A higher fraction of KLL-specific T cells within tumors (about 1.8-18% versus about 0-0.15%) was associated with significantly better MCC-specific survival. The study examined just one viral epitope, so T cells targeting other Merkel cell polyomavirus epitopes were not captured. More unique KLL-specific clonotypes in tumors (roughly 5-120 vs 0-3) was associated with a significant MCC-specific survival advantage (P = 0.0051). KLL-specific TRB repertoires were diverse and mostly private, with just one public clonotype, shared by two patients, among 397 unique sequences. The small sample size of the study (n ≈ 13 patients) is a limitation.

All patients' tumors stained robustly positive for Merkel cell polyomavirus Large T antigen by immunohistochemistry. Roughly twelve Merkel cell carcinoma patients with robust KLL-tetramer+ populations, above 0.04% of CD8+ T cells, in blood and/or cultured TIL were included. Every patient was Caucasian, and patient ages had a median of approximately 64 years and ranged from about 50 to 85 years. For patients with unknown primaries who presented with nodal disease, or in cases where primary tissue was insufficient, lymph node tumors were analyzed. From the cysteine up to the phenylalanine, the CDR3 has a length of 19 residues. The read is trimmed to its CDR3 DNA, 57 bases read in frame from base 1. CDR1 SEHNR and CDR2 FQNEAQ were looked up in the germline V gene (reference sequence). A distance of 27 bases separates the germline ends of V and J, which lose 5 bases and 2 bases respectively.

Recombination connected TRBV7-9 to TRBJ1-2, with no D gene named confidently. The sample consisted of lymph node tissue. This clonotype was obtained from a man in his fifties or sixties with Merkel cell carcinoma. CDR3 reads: CASSLTPGRQMYSNYGYTF. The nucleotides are TGTGCCAGCAGCCTCACTCCCGGGAGGCAGATGTATTCCAACTATGGCTACACCTTC.